These 23 T cell receptor beta chains share one sample of origin, sequenced in a study of blood T cell repertoires in COVID-19. The method was immunoSEQ multiplex PCR; TCRdb's version includes in-frame clones alone and lacks a portion of them. The sample has approximately 65,000 clones; about 90% are singletons. The material sequenced was peripheral blood. These receptors came from a human donor in a cohort sampled during active COVID-19.

The chain has TRBV20-1 and TRBJ1-4; D is undetermined. The CDR3 covers 14 residues. In germline, CDR1 is DFQATT, CDR2 SNEGSKA (reference sequence). V shed 3 bases and J shed 5 bases, with 13 bases lying between them. CDR3 sequence (DNA): TGCAGTGCTAGTTCTGGGCTGATAAATGAAAAACTGTTTTTT. This codes for CSASSGLINEKLFF.

The chain employs TRBV11-2 and TRBJ2-1; weak D call: TRBD1 (6 bases). Germline CDR1 and CDR2: SGHAT and FQNNGV. The CDR3 runs to 13 residues. V was pared by 2 bases and J by 8 bases, with 10 bases between. The CDR3: CASSLYREDEQFF. The CDR3 nucleotides read TGTGCCAGCAGCTTATACAGGGAAGATGAGCAGTTCTTC.

The rearrangement links TRBV6-2 or TRBV6-3 to TRBJ2-1; TRBD1 matches 7 bases. The V gene end was trimmed by 3 bases and the J gene end by 4 bases; junction bases not matched to a gene: 9. The CDR3 contains 16 residues. Per germline, CDR1 MNHEY and CDR2 SVGEGT. The CDR3 sequence: CASSYGGTVNYNEQFF. The CDR3, as DNA: TGTGCCAGCAGTTATGGTGGGACAGTTAATTACAATGAGCAGTTCTTC.

The rearrangement links TRBV5-4 to TRBJ2-2; D remains unclear. Trimming removed 1 base at V and 3 bases at J, with 10 bases between. Germline CDR1 is SGHNT and CDR2 is YYREEE (reference sequence). The CDR3 is made up of 15 amino acids. The CDR3 nucleotides read TGTGCCAGCAGCTTGACGACACTTCACACCGGGGAGCTGTTTTTT. Protein: CASSLTTLHTGELFF.

The chain is built from TRBV30 and TRBJ2-1, with D tentatively TRBD2 (6 bases). Germline CDR1 GTSNPN, CDR2 SVGIG (reference sequence). The CDR3 runs to 15 residues. Between the trimmed V and J ends, which lost 1 base and 1 base, there was a span of 11 bases. The chain's CDR3 is CAWSGGRRSYNEQFF. In nucleotides, the CDR3 is TGTGCCTGGAGTGGGGGGAGGAGGTCCTACAATGAGCAGTTCTTC.

This rearrangement joins TRBV2 to TRBJ1-2; TRBD1 agrees at 10 bases. This CDR3 is 13 amino acids long. The V gene's germline CDR1 is SNHLY and CDR2 FYNNEI. J gave up 6 bases and V 9 bases, and 7 bases lay outside the gene matches. Here the CDR3 DNA reads TGTGCCAGGACGGGACAGGGGACGGATGGCTACACCTTC. Translating gives CARTGQGTDGYTF.

The rearrangement joins TRBV2 to TRBJ1-4; no definite D call. In germline, CDR1 is SNHLY, CDR2 FYNNEI. The germline V and J ends were trimmed by 4 bases and 5 bases, with 8 bases remaining between them. The CDR3 is 13 residues long. CDR3 sequence reads: CASSGQTNEKLFF. CDR3 bases: TGTGCCAGCAGTGGGCAGACAAATGAAAAACTGTTTTTT.

This sequence joins TRBV19 and TRBJ2-2; TRBD1 agrees at 10 bases. The CDR3 length is 17 residues. With V trimmed by 1 base and J by 5 bases, 7 bases remained unmatched. Germline V lookup: CDR1 LNHDA, CDR2 SQIVND (reference sequence). CDR3 nucleotide sequence: TGTGCCAGTAGTATAGTCAGACAGGGGGCCCGAACCGGGGAGCTGTTTTTT. This sequence encodes CASSIVRQGARTGELFF.

The chain joins TRBV7-2 to TRBJ2-4; the D gene is possibly TRBD2 (5 bases). The CDR3 is 14 residues long. Germline V gives CDR1 SGHTA, CDR2 FQGNSA. V was cut by 4 bases and J by 9 bases, with 16 bases left in between. The CDR3 sequence is CASSSDFLVGIQYF. The CDR3, as DNA: TGTGCCAGCAGCTCGGACTTCTTGGTGGGCATTCAGTACTTC.

The CDR3 loop is CASSFSQSYNEQFF. CDR3 DNA: TGTGCCAGCAGCTTTAGCCAATCCTACAATGAGCAGTTCTTC. The genes are TRBV7-3 and TRBJ2-1; no clear D gene. V lost 3 bases and J lost 1, with 7 bases in between. Germline CDR1 reads SGHTA; CDR2 reads FQGTGA. This CDR3 region has 14 residues. Full variable domain (outside the CDR3, taken from reference TRBV7-3 and TRBJ2-1): GAGVSQTPSNKVTEKGKYVELRCDPISGHTALYWYRQSLGQGPEFLIYFQGTGAADDSGLPNDRFFAVRPEGSVSTLKIQRTERGDSAVYLCASSFSQSYNEQFFGPGTRLTVL.

This clone was detected once. The rearrangement links TRBV5-1 to TRBJ1-5; no reliable D call. Between the trimmed V and J ends, which lost 0 bases and 6 bases, there was a span of 13 bases. The CDR3 length is 15 residues. Germline CDR1 reads SGHRS; CDR2 reads YFSETQ. The CDR3 bases are TGCGCCAGCAGCTTGGATGGGAGAGGGAGTCAGCCCCAGCATTTT. The encoded protein is CASSLDGRGSQPQHF.

The CDR3 is CASSQVRGQGNKKLFF. The CDR3 nucleotides read TGCGCCAGCAGCCAAGTTCGAGGACAGGGTAACAAAAAACTGTTTTTT. The gene calls are TRBV4-1 and TRBJ1-4; 8 bases are shared with TRBD1. This CDR3 has 16 residues. Germline CDR1 and CDR2: MGHRA and YSYEKL. With 1 base clipped from V and 9 bases from J, the junction kept 10 bases outside the gene matches.

The J gene is TRBJ2-3, the V gene TRBV2, with TRBD2 matching over 9 bases. Germline CDR1 is SNHLY and CDR2 is FYNNEI. This CDR3 has 15 amino acids. The V segment lost 4 bases and the J segment 4 bases; nucleotides outside the gene matches: 6. DNA of the CDR3: TGTGCCAGCAGTGGCGGGAGGGGGGCGGCAGATACGCAGTATTTT. Translated, it gives CASSGGRGAADTQYF.

This clone was detected only once. The gene calls are TRBV7-9 and TRBJ2-3, with 7 nucleotides matching TRBD2. J gave up 4 bases and V 2 bases, and 9 bases lay outside the gene matches. CDR3 size: 16 residues. Germline loops: CDR1 SEHNR, CDR2 FQNEAQ (reference sequence). The CDR3 region has the DNA TGTGCCAGCAGCTTAACGGCGGGAGCGAGGGCAGATACGCAGTATTTT. This gives the protein CASSLTAGARADTQYF. Drawing the rest from reference TRBV7-9 and TRBJ2-3, the complete variable domain is DTGVSQNPRHKITKRGQNVTFRCDPISEHNRLYWYRQTLGQGPEFLTYFQNEAQLEKSRLLSDRFSAERPKGSFSTLEIQRTEQGDSAMYLCASSLTAGARADTQYFGPGTRLTVL.

Details on this clone: Its ends do not fully match the called genes, so a read error is possible. J is TRBJ1-2 and V is TRBV6-2 or TRBV6-3, with D possibly matching TRBD1 (6 bases). Germline V gene sequence: CDR1 MNHEY, CDR2 SVGEGT. CDR3 length equals 10 residues. The CDR3 coding sequence is TGTGCCAGCAGTTCCGGGACACCCTACTTC. It is translated as CASSSGTPYF.

This clone was seen only once. This chain's CDR3 is CASSFSSGRVNEQFF. The CDR3 DNA follows: TGCGCCAGCAGCTTTTCTAGCGGGAGGGTAAATGAGCAGTTCTTC. The V and J genes are TRBV5-1 and TRBJ2-1, with 12 bases matching TRBD2. Trimming cost V 2 bases and J 7 bases; bases outside gene matches: 4. The CDR3 loop spans 15 amino acids. CDR1 is SGHRS and CDR2 is YFSETQ in the germline V gene.

The V call is TRBV18, the J call TRBJ1-5; D not resolved. V lost 0 bases, J lost 4 bases, and 13 bases lay in between. Germline CDR1 KGHSH, CDR2 LQKENI. This CDR3 is 16 amino acids long. CDR3: CASSPPDTTENQPQHF. In DNA form, the CDR3 reads TGTGCCAGCTCACCACCAGACACCACAGAGAATCAGCCCCAGCATTTT.

The genes are TRBV6-5 and TRBJ2-7; D ambiguous. This CDR3 has 15 amino acids. V lost 5 bases to trimming and J lost 2 bases, with 16 bases between them. Germline CDR1 reads MNHEY; CDR2 reads SVGAGI. CDR3 nucleotides: TGTGCCAGCAGTCAGCCTTCTCAAACAGCCTACGAGCAGTACTTC. Amino acid sequence: CASSQPSQTAYEQYF.

This chain connects TRBV19 to TRBJ2-6; 7 nucleotides align to TRBD1. V shed 4 bases and J 0 bases; nucleotides not matched to a gene: 9. The CDR3 runs to 18 residues. Germline lookup yields CDR1 LNHDA and CDR2 SQIVND (reference sequence). The CDR3 nucleotides read TGTGCCAGTAGTACCGTGGACAGGACGTACTCTGGGGCCAACGTCCTGACTTTC. Protein product: CASSTVDRTYSGANVLTF.

The chain is built from TRBV19 and TRBJ1-1; no clear D gene. The CDR3 is 14 residues long. V shed 0 bases and J shed 0 bases, with 5 bases lying between them. CDR1 is LNHDA and CDR2 is SQIVND in the germline V gene (reference sequence). The CDR3 nucleotides are TGTGCCAGTAGTATAGACAGAATGAACACTGAAGCTTTCTTT. The encoded protein is CASSIDRMNTEAFF.

This rearrangement joins TRBV5-6 to TRBJ1-4; D is perhaps TRBD1 (6 bases). The CDR3 is 15 amino acids. V dropped 4 bases and J dropped 5 bases, with 15 bases sitting between them. Germline values: CDR1 SGHDT, CDR2 YYEEEE. The CDR3 protein is CASSTRDIGNEKLFF. CDR3 coding DNA: TGTGCCAGCAGCACCCGGGACATAGGAAATGAAAAACTGTTTTTT.

This clone was seen once. This rearrangement joins TRBV19 to TRBJ1-1, with D tentatively TRBD1 (6 bases). CDR1 is LNHDA, CDR2 SQIVND, per germline (reference sequence). CDR3 length equals 13 residues. V lost 7 bases, J lost 5 bases, and 14 bases lay in between. For the CDR3, the DNA is TGTGCCAGTATAAAACAGGGAAATACTGAAGCTTTCTTT. Its protein is CASIKQGNTEAFF.

This chain connects TRBV29-1 to TRBJ1-2; possible D gene TRBD1, 5 bases. The CDR3 loop spans 16 amino acids. V was clipped by 5 bases and J by 7 bases, with 26 bases between them. Germline CDR1 reads SQVTM; CDR2 reads ANQGSEA. The CDR3 sequence is CSVSSLGGPSVRGYTF. The DNA for the CDR3 is TGCAGCGTTTCCTCCCTGGGGGGACCCTCGGTTCGTGGCTACACCTTC.